These T cell receptor beta chains were read from a single sample in a study of blood T cell repertoires in COVID-19. Clones were read by immunoSEQ multiplex PCR, and TCRdb kept only the in-frame ones, dropping some. Of about 140,000 clones in the sample, about 84% were seen once. Sequenced material: peripheral blood. The receptor set was obtained from a human donor in a cohort sampled during active COVID-19. The CDR3 runs from the conserved cysteine through the conserved F or W. Clone sizes are given selectively: once, few, many, or a class where the clone is expanded.

V | size | CDR3
TRBV5-1 | - | CASIGGTGGYQETQYF
TRBV15 | - | CATSRDRQDGYTF
TRBV6-5 | - | CASSLGSDRAKHF
TRBV7-2 | - | CASSSQPGTASYGYTF
TRBV6-1 | - | CASSERGGTGANVLTF
TRBV28 | - | CASTRTPDTQYF
TRBV6-5 | - | CASRRTGEETQYF
TRBV28 | - | CASSFTAGGTDTQYF
TRBV6-6 | once | CASSPATSGGLREQYF
TRBV28 | - | CATPTLEGNYGYTF